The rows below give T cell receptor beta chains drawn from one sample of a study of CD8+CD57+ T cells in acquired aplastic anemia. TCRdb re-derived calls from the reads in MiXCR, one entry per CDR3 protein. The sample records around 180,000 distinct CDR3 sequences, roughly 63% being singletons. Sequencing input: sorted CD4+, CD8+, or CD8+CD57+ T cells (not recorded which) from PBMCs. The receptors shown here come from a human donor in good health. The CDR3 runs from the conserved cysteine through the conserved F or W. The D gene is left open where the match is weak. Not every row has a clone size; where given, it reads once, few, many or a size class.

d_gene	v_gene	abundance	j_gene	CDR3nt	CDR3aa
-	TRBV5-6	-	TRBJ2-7	TGTGCCGGCAGTGAGAAGAGGGGATCCTACGAGCAGTACTTC	CAGSEKRGSYEQYF
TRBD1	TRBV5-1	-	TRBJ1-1	TGCGCCAGCAGCTTGGTGCAGGGGGCAACTAATGAAGCTTTCTTT	CASSLVQGATNEAFF
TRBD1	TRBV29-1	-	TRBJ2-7	TGCAGCGTTGAAGATGACGGGACAGCCCGCTACGAGCAGTACTTC	CSVEDDGTARYEQYF
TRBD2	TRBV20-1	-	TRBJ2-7	TGCAGTGCCAACCCGAGAGCGGGACTCACGTCTGACGAGCAGTACTTC	CSANPRAGLTSDEQYF
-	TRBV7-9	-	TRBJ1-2	TGTGCCAGCAGCTTACTCTCAGGGACCTACGGAGATGGCTACACCTTC	CASSLLSGTYGDGYTF
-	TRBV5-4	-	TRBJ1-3	TGTGCCAGCAGCGAAAATGGAAACACCATATATTTT	CASSENGNTIYF
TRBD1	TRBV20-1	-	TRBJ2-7	TGCAGTGCTAGACCATCGGACAGGGGGGGGACCTACGAGCAGTACTTC	CSARPSDRGGTYEQYF
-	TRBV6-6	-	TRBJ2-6	TGTGCCAGCAGTCGGAGGAGCTCTGGGGCCAACGTCCTGACTTTC	CASSRRSSGANVLTF
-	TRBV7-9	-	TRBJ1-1	TGTGCCAGCAGCCTGACAGGAAACGTGAACACTGAAGCTTTCTTT	CASSLTGNVNTEAFF
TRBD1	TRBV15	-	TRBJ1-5	TGTGCCACCACAAACGGATCGATACGGAGGGGGACAGGGACCAATCAGCCCCAGCATTTT	CATTNGSIRRGTGTNQPQHF
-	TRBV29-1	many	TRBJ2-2	TGCAGCGCTAGTACAGGGACCGCCGGGGAGCTGTTTTTT	CSASTGTAGELFF
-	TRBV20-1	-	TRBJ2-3	TGCAGTGCTAGAGCTCAGGGGAGGGACACAGATACGCAGTATTTT	CSARAQGRDTDTQYF
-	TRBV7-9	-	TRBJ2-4	TGTGCCAGCAGTTTTTCGGGACTCAAAAACATTCAGTACTTC	CASSFSGLKNIQYF
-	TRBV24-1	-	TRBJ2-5	TGTGCCACCAGTGATTTGATACAGGGTGGGGAGACCCAGTACTTC	CATSDLIQGGETQYF
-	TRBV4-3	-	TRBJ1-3	TGCGCCAGCAGCAATTTAGGGTCTGGAAACACCATATATTTT	CASSNLGSGNTIYF
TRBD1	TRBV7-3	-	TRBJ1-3	TGTGCCAGCAGCCGCGGACAGGGGGCAGTTGGAAACACCATATATTTT	CASSRGQGAVGNTIYF
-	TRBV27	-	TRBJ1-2	TGTGCCAGCAGTTCTGGGGGCTACTTAAATGGCTACACCTTC	CASSSGGYLNGYTF
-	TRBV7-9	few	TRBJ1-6	TGTGCCAGCAGCTCCGCGACCCTGGGGTGGTCACCCCTCCACTTT	CASSSATLGWSPLHF
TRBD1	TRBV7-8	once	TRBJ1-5	TGTGCCAGCAGCATCGGACAGGTTAATCAGCCCCAGCATTTT	CASSIGQVNQPQHF
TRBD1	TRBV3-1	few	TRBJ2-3	TGTGCCAGCAGCCAAGGGGGTCCGGGCAGGGACAGCGCAGATACGCAGTATTTT	CASSQGGPGRDSADTQYF
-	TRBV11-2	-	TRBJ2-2	TGTGCCAGCAGCTTATTAGGAGGACACCGGGAGCTGTTTTTT	CASSLLGGHRELFF
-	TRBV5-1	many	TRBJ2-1	TGCGCCAGCAGCTTGGCCATCAATGAGCAGTTCTTC	CASSLAINEQFF
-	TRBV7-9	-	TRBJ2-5	TGTGCCAGCAGCCCCTATGGGGTTCAAGAGACCCAGTACTTC	CASSPYGVQETQYF
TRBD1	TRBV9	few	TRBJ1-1	TGTGCCAGCAGCATACGGACAGGCACTGAAGCTTTCTTT	CASSIRTGTEAFF